Following are 13 T cell receptor beta chains from one sample sequenced in a study of OX40 agonist ivuxolimab in advanced cancers. This table comes from immunoSEQ multiplex PCR, and its TCRdb copy is limited to in-frame clones, with some not included. The sample has 35,000 to 45,000 clones, 70% to 90% seen once. Sequenced here: CD4+ or CD8+ T cells sorted from blood, sampled in a trial of the OX40 agonist ivuxolimab. These receptor sequences come from an adult with an advanced solid tumor such as melanoma, head and neck, liver or kidney cancer.

The V call is TRBV5-5, the J call TRBJ2-5; 9 positions agree with TRBD2. The V gene end was trimmed by 0 bases and the J gene end by 5 bases; junction bases not matched to a gene: 2. The CDR3 is 14 residues long. Germline V CDR1 and CDR2: SGHKS, YYEKEE (reference sequence). CDR3 region: CASSLASGMETQYF. The CDR3 DNA follows: TGTGCCAGCAGCTTGGCTAGCGGGATGGAGACCCAGTACTTC.

The count of this clone is one. The chain carries TRBV5-1 and TRBJ1-3, with D unresolved. Trimming left V 2 bases short and J 0 bases short, with 15 bases between. CDR1 SGHRS and CDR2 YFSETQ come from the germline V gene. The CDR3 has 17 residues. For the CDR3, the DNA is TGCGCCAGCAGCTTTAGGAGGCTTTCTTACTCTGGAAACACCATATATTTT. This encodes CASSFRRLSYSGNTIYF.

The genes are TRBV6-1 and TRBJ2-3; the D is unclear. Germline CDR1 is MNHNS and CDR2 is SASEGT. This CDR3 is 14 amino acids long. Trimming took off 1 base at V and 0 bases at J, with 5 bases between the two ends. In DNA, the CDR3 is TGTGCCAGCAGTGAAGGAACTAGCACAGATACGCAGTATTTT. Translation: CASSEGTSTDTQYF.

J is TRBJ2-3 and V is TRBV7-9, with D unclear. This CDR3 spans 14 amino acids. Trimming removed 4 bases at V and 1 base at J, with 9 bases between. The V gene's germline CDR1 is SEHNR and CDR2 FQNEAQ (reference sequence). Here the CDR3 reads CASSSSRGTDTQYF. The CDR3, as DNA: TGTGCCAGCAGCTCGAGCCGGGGCACAGATACGCAGTATTTT. The full variable domain, rest sourced from reference TRBV7-9 and TRBJ2-3, is DTGVSQNPRHKITKRGQNVTFRCDPISEHNRLYWYRQTLGQGPEFLTYFQNEAQLEKSRLLSDRFSAERPKGSFSTLEIQRTEQGDSAMYLCASSSSRGTDTQYFGPGTRLTVL.

The CDR3: CASSEGVSEGYTF. The CDR3 DNA reads TGTGCCAGCAGCGAAGGGGTGAGCGAGGGCTACACCTTC. This rearrangement joins TRBV9 to TRBJ1-2; D is possibly TRBD1 (5 bases). V was shortened by 3 bases and J by 8 bases, with 14 bases between the two germline ends. The CDR3 loop spans 13 amino acids. Germline CDR1 reads SGDLS; CDR2 reads YYNGEE.

This rearrangement joins TRBV5-6 to TRBJ1-1, with D possibly being TRBD1 (6 bases). Germline V CDR1 and CDR2: SGHDT, YYEEEE. Trimming shortened V by 0 bases and J by 10 bases, and 16 bases separated the two germline ends. The CDR3 consists of 14 residues. CDR3 protein: CASSLELEGTRAFF. CDR3 bases: TGTGCCAGCAGCTTGGAGTTAGAGGGGACACGAGCTTTCTTT. The full variable domain, its missing parts supplied by reference TRBV5-6 and TRBJ1-1, is DAGVTQSPTHLIKTRGQQVTLRCSPKSGHDTVSWYQQALGQGPQFIFQYYEEEERQRGNFPDRFSGHQFPNYSSELNVNALLLGDSALYLCASSLELEGTRAFFGQGTRLTVV.

The chain links TRBV27 to TRBJ2-4; 7 bases align to TRBD1. CDR1 and CDR2 (germline): MNHEY, SMNVEV (reference sequence). This CDR3 is built from 17 residues. J gave up 0 bases and V 2 bases, and 7 bases lay outside the gene matches. Written as DNA, the CDR3 is TGTGCCAGCAGTTTAATGGGTCCAGGGGGAGCCAAAAACATTCAGTACTTC. The encoded protein is CASSLMGPGGAKNIQYF.

The chain is built from TRBV6-6 and TRBJ1-1, with 7 nucleotides matching TRBD1. The length of the CDR3 is 15 residues. The V gene end was trimmed by 2 bases and the J gene end by 3 bases; junction bases not matched to a gene: 6. Germline V lookup: CDR1 MNHNY, CDR2 SVGAGI (reference sequence). The CDR3 DNA reads TGTGCCAGCAGTTACCAGGGGGGCTTGGACACTGAAGCTTTCTTT. Its translation is CASSYQGGLDTEAFF.

The chain is built from TRBV9 and TRBJ2-5, with TRBD2 as a possible D gene (7 bases). V was cut by 2 bases and J by 2 bases, with 13 bases left in between. The germline CDR1 and CDR2 sequences are SGDLS and YYNGEE. CDR3 length: 15 residues. The CDR3: CASSVGGGLQETQYF. The CDR3, as DNA: TGTGCCAGCAGCGTGGGCGGGGGCCTACAAGAGACCCAGTACTTC.

The chain uses TRBV5-4 and TRBJ2-7, with D hard to call. This CDR3 comprises 11 residues. Looked up from germline, CDR1 is SGHNT and CDR2 is YYREEE (reference sequence). Trimming cost V 3 bases and J 2 bases, with 3 bases left between them. The CDR3 DNA follows: TGTGCCAGCAGCTCAGCCTACGAGCAGTACTTC. It yields the protein CASSSAYEQYF.

In this sample, this clone turned up a few times. A junction end diverges from the germline sequence, so it may reflect a read error. The chain recombines TRBV6-6 with TRBJ1-3; D ambiguous. The CDR3 totals 11 residues. In germline, CDR1 is MNHNY, CDR2 SVGAGI (reference sequence). CDR3 bases: TGTGCCAGCAGTTACTCGTACATCCCAAATTTT. Translation: CASSYSYIPNF.

This chain links TRBV5-6 with TRBJ2-5, with 15 bases lining up with TRBD2. V lost 4 bases, J lost 3 bases, and 4 bases stayed unmatched. Germline CDR1 SGHDT, CDR2 YYEEEE. CDR3 size: 16 residues. The CDR3 spells CASSGTSGRTKETQYF. The DNA of the CDR3 is TGTGCCAGCAGCGGGACTAGCGGGAGGACGAAAGAGACCCAGTACTTC. Based on the CDR3 plus reference TRBV5-6 and TRBJ2-5, the full variable domain is DAGVTQSPTHLIKTRGQQVTLRCSPKSGHDTVSWYQQALGQGPQFIFQYYEEEERQRGNFPDRFSGHQFPNYSSELNVNALLLGDSALYLCASSGTSGRTKETQYFGPGTRLLVL.

The V call is TRBV7-9, the J call TRBJ2-7, with 7 nucleotides matching TRBD2. The CDR3 spans 15 residues. Germline CDR1 reads SEHNR; CDR2 reads FQNEAQ (reference sequence). V lost 2 bases to trimming and J lost 5 bases; unmatched junction nucleotides: 9. The CDR3 loop reads CASSLPRGEANEQYF. CDR3 in DNA: TGTGCCAGCAGCTTACCTCGGGGGGAGGCGAACGAGCAGTACTTC.